This T cell receptor (beta chain) was sequenced in a study of cytomegalovirus exposure and HLA in healthy donors (dated by TCRdb to the late 2010s). The study in broad terms: According to a later analysis, one platform produced both the 120 validation repertoires and the roughly 640 repertoires of the first cohort. The study aimed to test whether signatures of past pathogen exposure could be identified by cataloging public T cell receptors. A separate validation cohort of some 130 different subjects was used in addition to the roughly 670-subject first cohort. To predict cytomegalovirus infection status, the study combined high-throughput TCR immunosequencing, statistical association of individual TCRs with disease status, and machine learning.

The research as a whole found: All 120 or so repertoires were used to score co-occurrence in the validation cohort in a later analysis, because that analysis had no HLA typing for the cohort. Three of the identified cytomegalovirus-associated TCR beta chains were confirmed in vitro to be specific for cytomegalovirus antigens. In the study, some 160 TCR beta chains were listed as associated with cytomegalovirus. The authors suggested that the approach could potentially be generalized to other disease states and immunological phenotypes. Most TCR sequences were seen in very few donors, while some public TCRs were found in many individuals. Of the cluster scores, around 95% were above 0 in a later analysis, which found that TCRs clustered in the first cohort also tended to co-occur in the 95 to 150 validation repertoires. The classifier was reported to diagnose cytomegalovirus status with high specificity and sensitivity in both the original cohort and the validation cohort.

Sequences MNHEY (CDR1) and SVGAGI (CDR2) are obtained from the germline V gene. V loses 2 bases, J loses 3 bases, and the germline ends lie 10 bases apart. The CDR3 starts with the cysteine, ends with the phenylalanine, and has 14 residues. Just the 42-base CDR3 DNA is kept, in frame starting at base 1. As regards this clone: Its antigen remains undetermined. The record has no base qualities; no much larger clone is one base away.

Libraries were constructed by the immunoSEQ multiplex PCR assay. The authors processed their data as follows. A statistical classification framework was built to diagnose cytomegalovirus status from the catalog of TCR beta chain sequences. What TCRdb holds here is the immuneACCESS table cut down to in-frame rearrangements. Part of the clones is not present; checked against another copy, under half of the missing clones reflect an unresolved V gene, and the others are unexplained. Clone size and the V and J calls come from that table; the DNA yielded D and trimming. Counted in this sample were a few hundred thousand clones; roughly nine tenths of them appeared once. 12% of the sample belongs to the ten largest clones. Separate from the roughly 650-subject first cohort, the validation cohort of about 130 subjects was the group to which the donors belonged.

This sequence originates from a man aged 18 to 29 in good health and CMV-seropositive. The V gene is TRBV6-5 and the J gene is TRBJ1-2, with the identity of the D gene unclear. Sample: PBMCs. The bases are TGTGCCAGCAGTTACCAAGCGGGTGACTATGGCTACACCTTC. This codes for CASSYQAGDYGYTF.